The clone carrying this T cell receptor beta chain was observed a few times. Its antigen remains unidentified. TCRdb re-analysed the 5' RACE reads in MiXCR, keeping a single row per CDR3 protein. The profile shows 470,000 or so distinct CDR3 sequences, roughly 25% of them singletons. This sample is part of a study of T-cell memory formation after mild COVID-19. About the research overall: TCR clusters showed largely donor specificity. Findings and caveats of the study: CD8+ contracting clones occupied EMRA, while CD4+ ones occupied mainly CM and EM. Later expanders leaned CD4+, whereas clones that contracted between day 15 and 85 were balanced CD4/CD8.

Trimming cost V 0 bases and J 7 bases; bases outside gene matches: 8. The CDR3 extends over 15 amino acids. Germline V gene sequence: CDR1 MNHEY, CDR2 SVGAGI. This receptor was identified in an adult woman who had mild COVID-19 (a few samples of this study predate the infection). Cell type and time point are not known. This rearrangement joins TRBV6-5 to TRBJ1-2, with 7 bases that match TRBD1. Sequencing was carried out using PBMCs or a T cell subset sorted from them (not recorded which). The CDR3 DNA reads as TGTGCCAGCAGTTACTCGACAGGGCGTGCGACTGGCTACACCTTC. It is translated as CASSYSTGRATGYTF.